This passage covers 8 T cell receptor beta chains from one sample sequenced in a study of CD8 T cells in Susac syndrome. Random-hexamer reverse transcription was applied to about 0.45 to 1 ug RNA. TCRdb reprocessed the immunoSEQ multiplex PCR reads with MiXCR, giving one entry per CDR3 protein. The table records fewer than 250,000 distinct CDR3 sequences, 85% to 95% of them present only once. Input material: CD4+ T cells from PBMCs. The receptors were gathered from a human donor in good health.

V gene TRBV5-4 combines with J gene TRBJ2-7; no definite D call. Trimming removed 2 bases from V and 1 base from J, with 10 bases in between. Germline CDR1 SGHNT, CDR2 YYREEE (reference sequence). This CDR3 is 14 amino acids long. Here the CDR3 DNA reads TGTGCCAGCAGCTTAGGAATGCAATCCTACGAGCAGTACTTC. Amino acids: CASSLGMQSYEQYF.

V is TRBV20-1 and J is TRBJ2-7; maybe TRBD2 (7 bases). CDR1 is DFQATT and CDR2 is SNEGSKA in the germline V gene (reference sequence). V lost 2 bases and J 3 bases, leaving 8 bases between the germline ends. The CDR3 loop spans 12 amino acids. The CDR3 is CSARRGGYEQYF. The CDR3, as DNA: TGCAGTGCTAGAAGGGGGGGCTACGAGCAGTACTTC.

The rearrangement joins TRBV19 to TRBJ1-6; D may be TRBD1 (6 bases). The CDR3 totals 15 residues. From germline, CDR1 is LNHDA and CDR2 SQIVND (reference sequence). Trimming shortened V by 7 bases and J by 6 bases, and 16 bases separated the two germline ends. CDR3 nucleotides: TGTGCCAGTAACAAAGAGGGACATTTTAATTCACCCCTCCACTTT. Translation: CASNKEGHFNSPLHF.

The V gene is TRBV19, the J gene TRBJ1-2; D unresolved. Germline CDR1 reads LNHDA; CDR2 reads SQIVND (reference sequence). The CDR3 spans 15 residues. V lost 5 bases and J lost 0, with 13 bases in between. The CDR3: CASSSTGSANYGYTF. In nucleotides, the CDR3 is TGTGCCAGTAGTTCGACGGGGTCGGCTAACTATGGCTACACCTTC.

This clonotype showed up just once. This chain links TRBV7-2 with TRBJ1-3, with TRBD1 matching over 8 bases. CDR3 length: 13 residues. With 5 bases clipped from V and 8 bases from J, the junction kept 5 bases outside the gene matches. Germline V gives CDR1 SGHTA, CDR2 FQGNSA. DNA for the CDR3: TGTGCCAGCAGCCCTCGACAGGGGTACACCATATATTTT. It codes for CASSPRQGYTIYF.

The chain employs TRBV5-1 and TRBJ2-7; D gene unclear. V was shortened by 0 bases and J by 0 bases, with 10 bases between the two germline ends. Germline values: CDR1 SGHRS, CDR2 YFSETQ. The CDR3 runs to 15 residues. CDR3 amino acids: CASSLGSESSYEQYV. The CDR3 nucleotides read TGCGCCAGCAGCTTGGGGTCGGAAAGCTCCTACGAGCAGTACGTC.

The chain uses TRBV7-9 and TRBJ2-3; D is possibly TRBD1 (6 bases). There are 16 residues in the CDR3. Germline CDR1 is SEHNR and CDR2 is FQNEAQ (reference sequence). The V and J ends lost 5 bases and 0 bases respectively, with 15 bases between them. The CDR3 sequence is CASSLGTTLSTDTQYF. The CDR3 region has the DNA TGTGCCAGCAGCCTCGGGACAACCCTGAGCACAGATACGCAGTATTTT.

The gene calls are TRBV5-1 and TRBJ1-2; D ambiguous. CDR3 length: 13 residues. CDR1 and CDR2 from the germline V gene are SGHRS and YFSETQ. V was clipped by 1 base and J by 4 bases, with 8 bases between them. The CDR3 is CASSLLGVYGYTF. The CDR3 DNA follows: TGCGCCAGCAGCTTGCTCGGGGTCTATGGCTACACCTTC.